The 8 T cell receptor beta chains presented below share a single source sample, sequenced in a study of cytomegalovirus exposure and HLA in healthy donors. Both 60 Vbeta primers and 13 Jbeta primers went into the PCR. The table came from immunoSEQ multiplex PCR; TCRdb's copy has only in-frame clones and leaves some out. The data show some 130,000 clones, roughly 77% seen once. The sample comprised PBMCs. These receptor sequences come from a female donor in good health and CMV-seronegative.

The CDR3 DNA is TGTGCCAGCATCGAATCGGGGGGCGTCACCGGGGAGCTGTTTTTT. Amino acids: CASIESGGVTGELFF. The chain is built from TRBV2 and TRBJ2-2, with a tentative D call TRBD2 (7 bases). The germline CDR1 and CDR2 sequences are SNHLY and FYNNEI. V lost 7 bases and J lost 4, with 16 bases in between. This CDR3 is built from 15 residues.

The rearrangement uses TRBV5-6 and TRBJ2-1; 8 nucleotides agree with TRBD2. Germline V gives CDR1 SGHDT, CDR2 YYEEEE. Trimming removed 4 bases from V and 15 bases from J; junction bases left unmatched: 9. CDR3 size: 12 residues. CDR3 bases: TGTGCCAGCAGCGCCTTAGCGGGGCCCGGGTTCTTC. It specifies CASSALAGPGFF.

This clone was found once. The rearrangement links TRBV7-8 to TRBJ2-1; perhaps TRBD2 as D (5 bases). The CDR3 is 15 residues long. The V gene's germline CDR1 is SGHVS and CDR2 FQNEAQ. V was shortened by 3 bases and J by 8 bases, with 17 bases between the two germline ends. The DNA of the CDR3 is TGTGCCAGCAGCTTGGAGCGGTTCCTTACGGATGAGCAGTTCTTC. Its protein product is CASSLERFLTDEQFF.

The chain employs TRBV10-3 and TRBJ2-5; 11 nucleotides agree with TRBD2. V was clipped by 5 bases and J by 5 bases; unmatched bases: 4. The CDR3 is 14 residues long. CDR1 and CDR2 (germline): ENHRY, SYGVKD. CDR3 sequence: CAISLLAGDETQYF. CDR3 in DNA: TGTGCCATCAGTTTACTAGCGGGGGACGAGACCCAGTACTTC.

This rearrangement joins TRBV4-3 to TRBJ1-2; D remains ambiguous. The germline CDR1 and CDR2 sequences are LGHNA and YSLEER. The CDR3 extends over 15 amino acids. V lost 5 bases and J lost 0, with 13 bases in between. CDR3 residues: CASSSDLGPNYGYTF. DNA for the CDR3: TGCGCCAGCAGCTCCGACCTAGGTCCTAACTATGGCTACACCTTC.

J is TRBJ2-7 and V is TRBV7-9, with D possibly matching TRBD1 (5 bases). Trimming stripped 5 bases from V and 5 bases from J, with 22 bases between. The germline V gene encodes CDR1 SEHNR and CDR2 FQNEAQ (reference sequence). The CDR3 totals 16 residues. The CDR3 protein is CASSPRGGATGNEQYF. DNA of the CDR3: TGTGCCAGCAGCCCCCGAGGTGGGGCCACTGGGAACGAGCAGTACTTC.

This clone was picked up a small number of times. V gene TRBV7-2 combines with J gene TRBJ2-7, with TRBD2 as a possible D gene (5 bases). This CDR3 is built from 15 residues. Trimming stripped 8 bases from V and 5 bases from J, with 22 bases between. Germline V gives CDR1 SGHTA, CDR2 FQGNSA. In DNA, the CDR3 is TGTGCCAGCGCTCCTTCGAGGGAGCGTGCGCACGAGCAGTACTTC. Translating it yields CASAPSRERAHEQYF. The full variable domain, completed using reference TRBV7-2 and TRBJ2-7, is GAGVSQSPSNKVTEKGKDVELRCDPISGHTALYWYRQSLGQGLEFLIYFQGNSAPDKSGLPSDRFSAERTGGSVSTLTIQRTQQEDSAVYLCASAPSRERAHEQYFGPGTRLTVT.

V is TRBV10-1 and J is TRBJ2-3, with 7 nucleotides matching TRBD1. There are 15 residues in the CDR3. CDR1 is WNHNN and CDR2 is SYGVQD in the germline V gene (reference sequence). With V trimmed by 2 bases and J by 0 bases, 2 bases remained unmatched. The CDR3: CASSEEGASTDTQYF. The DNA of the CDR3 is TGCGCCAGCAGTGAGGAGGGGGCTAGCACAGATACGCAGTATTTT.